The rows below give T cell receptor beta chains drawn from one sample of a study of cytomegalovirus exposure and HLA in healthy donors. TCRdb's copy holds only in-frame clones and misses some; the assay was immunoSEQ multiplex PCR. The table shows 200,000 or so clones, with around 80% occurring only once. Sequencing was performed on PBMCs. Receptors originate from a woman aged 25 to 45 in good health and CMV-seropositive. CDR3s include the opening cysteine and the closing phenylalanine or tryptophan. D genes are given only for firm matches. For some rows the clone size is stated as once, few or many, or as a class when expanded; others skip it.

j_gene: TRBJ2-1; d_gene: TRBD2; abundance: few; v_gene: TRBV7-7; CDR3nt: TGTGCTAGCAGCAAACTAGCGGGAGGACCCAATGAGCAGTTCTTC; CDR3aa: CASSKLAGGPNEQFF
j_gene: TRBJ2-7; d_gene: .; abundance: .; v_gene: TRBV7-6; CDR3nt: TGTGCCAGCAGCTCGAGGTCCTACGAGCAGTACTTC; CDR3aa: CASSSRSYEQYF
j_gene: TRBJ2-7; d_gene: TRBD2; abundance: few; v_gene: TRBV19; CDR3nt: TGTGCCAGTAGTATACTAGCGGGGTACTCCTACGAGCAGTACTTC; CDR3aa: CASSILAGYSYEQYF
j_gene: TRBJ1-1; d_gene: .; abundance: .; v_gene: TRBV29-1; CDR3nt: TGCAGCGTTAGCCAACTGAACACTGAAGCTTTCTTT; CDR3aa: CSVSQLNTEAFF
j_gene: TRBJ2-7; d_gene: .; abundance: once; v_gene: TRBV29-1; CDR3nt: TGCAGCGTTGAAGATACCCCTAGCGGAGGGGGGTTAGGGCAGTACTTC; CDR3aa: CSVEDTPSGGGLGQYF
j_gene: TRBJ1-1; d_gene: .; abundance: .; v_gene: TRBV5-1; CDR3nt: TGCGCCAGCAGCATCCACAGGGAAACTGAAGCTTTCTTT; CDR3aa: CASSIHRETEAFF
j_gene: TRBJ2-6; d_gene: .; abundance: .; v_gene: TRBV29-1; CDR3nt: TGCAGCGTTGCTGTCTCTGGGGCCAACGTCCTGACTTTC; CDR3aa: CSVAVSGANVLTF
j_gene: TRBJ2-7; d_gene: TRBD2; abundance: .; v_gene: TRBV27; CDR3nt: TGTGCCAGCAGTTTGAGTACTAGCGGATCCTACGAGCAGTACTTC; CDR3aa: CASSLSTSGSYEQYF
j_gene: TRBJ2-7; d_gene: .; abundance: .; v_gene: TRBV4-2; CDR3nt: TGTGCCAGCAGCCAAGGGCGGGACTCCTACGAGCAGTACTTC; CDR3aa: CASSQGRDSYEQYF
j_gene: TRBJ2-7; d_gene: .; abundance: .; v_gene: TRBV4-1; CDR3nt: TGCGCCAGCAGCCTCCAACTAGACGCTTACGAGCAGTACTTC; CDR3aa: CASSLQLDAYEQYF
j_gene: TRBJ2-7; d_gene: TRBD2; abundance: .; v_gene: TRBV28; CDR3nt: TGTGCCTCAAGGAAACTAGCGGGAGCCTACGAGCAGTACTTC; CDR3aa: CASRKLAGAYEQYF
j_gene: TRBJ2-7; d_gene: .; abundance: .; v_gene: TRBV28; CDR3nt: TGTGCCAGCAACCCCGTCCGGGAGAGGGTCTACGAGCAGTACTTC; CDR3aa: CASNPVRERVYEQYF
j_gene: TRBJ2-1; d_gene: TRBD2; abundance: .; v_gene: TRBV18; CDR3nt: TGTGCCAGCTCACTGCCCGGACTAGCGGGAGGAAGGAATGAGCAGTTCTTC; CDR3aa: CASSLPGLAGGRNEQFF
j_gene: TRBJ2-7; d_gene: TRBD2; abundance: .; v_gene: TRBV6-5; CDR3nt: TGTGCCAGCAGTTACGCCGGGAGGGCCTACGAGCAGTACTTC; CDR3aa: CASSYAGRAYEQYF
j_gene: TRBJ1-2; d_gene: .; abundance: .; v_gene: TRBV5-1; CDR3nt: TGCGCCAGCAGTGGCGGGAATTTTGGTTCCCTAGTCTATGGCTACACCTTC; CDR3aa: CASSGGNFGSLVYGYTF
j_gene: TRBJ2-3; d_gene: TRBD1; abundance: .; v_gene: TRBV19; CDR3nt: TGTGCCAGTAGTATTAGGCAGGGGGCATATACGCAGTATTTT; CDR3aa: CASSIRQGAYTQYF
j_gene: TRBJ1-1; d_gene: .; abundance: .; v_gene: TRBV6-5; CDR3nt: TGTGCCAGCAGTTACTCGTCTTCGGGGAACACTGAAGCTTTCTTT; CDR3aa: CASSYSSSGNTEAFF
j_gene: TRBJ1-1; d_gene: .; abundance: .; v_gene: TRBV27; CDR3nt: TGTGCCAGCAGGGCCGGAGTATGGAACACTGAAGCTTTCTTT; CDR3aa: CASRAGVWNTEAFF
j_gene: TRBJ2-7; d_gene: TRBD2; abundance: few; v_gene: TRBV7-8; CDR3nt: TGTGCCAGCAGCTCCTCTAGCGGCTCCTACGAGCAGTACTTC; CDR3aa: CASSSSSGSYEQYF
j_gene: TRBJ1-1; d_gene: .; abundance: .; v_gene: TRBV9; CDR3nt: TGTGCCAGCAGCCACCAGAAAACAGGCAAGCCCTTGGGGACTGAAGCTTTCTTT; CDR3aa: CASSHQKTGKPLGTEAFF
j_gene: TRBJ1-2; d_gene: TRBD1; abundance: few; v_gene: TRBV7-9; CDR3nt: TGTGCCAGCAGCCACGAGGACAGGGACTTAGGCTACACCTTC; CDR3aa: CASSHEDRDLGYTF
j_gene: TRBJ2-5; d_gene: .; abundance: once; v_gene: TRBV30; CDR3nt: TGTGCCTGGAGTGGACTCAAATGGTACCAAGAGACCCAGTACTTC; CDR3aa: CAWSGLKWYQETQYF
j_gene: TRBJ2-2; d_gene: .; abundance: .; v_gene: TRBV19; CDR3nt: TGTGCCAGTAGCCCTATGGCCGGGGAGCTGTTTTTT; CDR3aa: CASSPMAGELFF
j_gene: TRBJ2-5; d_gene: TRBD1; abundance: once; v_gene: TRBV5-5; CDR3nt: TGTGCCAGCAGCTTGGGGACAGGCCTGGAGACCCAGTACTTC; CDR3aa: CASSLGTGLETQYF
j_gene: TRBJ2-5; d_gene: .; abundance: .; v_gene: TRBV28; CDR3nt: TGTGCCAGCAGTTCCACCGTTGGCCCTTGGGAGACCCAGTACTTC; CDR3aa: CASSSTVGPWETQYF
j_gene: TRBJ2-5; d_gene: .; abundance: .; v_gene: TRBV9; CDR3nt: TGTGCCAGCAGCGTACAGGGGAGGGTTCAAGAGACCCAGTACTTC; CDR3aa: CASSVQGRVQETQYF
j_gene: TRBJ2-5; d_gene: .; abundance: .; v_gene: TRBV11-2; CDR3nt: TGTGCCAGCAGCTCTCTGTTGCGGGAGACCCAGTACTTC; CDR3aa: CASSSLLRETQYF
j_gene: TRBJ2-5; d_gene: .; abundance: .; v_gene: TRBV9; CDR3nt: TGTGCCAGCAGCGTTTTTGAGGGGGTTGAAGAGACCCAGTACTTC; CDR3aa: CASSVFEGVEETQYF
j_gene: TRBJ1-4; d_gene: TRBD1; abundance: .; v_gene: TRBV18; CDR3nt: TGTGCCAGCTCCCGTGGACAGGGTACGACTAATGAAAAACTGTTTTTT; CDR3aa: CASSRGQGTTNEKLFF
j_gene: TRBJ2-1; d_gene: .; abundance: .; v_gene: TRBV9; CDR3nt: TGTGCCAGCAGCGTAGGATCAGTTTTATACAATGAGCAGTTCTTC; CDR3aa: CASSVGSVLYNEQFF
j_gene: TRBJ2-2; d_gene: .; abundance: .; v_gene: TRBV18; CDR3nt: TGTGCCAGCTCCGCGAGGCTCGGCGGGGCGAACACCGGGGAGCTGTTTTTT; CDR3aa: CASSARLGGANTGELFF
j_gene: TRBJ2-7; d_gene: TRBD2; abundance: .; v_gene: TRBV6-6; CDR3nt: TGTGCCGCGGGGGGCGTCTACGAGCAGTACTTC; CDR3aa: CAAGGVYEQYF
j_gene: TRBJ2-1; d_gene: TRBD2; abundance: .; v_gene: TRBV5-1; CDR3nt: TGCGCCAGCAGCGTCGGGACGCCGGGGCTAGCGGGAGGGAATGAGCAGTTCTTC; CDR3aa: CASSVGTPGLAGGNEQFF
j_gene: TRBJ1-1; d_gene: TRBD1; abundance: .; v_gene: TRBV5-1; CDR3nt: TGCGCCAGCCTGGGACAGCAGGACACTGAAGCTTTCTTT; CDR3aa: CASLGQQDTEAFF
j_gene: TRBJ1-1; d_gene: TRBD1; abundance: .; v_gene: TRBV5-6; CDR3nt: TGTGCCAGCAGCCTGACAGGGGTAAACACTGAAGCTTTCTTT; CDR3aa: CASSLTGVNTEAFF
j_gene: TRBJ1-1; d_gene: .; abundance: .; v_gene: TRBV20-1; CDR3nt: TGCAGTGCCAGGAAGAACACTGAAGCTTTCTTT; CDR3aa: CSARKNTEAFF
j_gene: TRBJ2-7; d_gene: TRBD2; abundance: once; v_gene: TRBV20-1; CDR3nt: TGCAGTGCTAAAAGCCCTCCGACTAGCGGCTTC; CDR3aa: CSAKSPPTSGF
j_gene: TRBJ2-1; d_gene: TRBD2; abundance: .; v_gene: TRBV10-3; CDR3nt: TGTGCCATCAGTGAGTCGGCTAGCGGGAGGCACAATGAGCAGTTCTTC; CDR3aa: CAISESASGRHNEQFF
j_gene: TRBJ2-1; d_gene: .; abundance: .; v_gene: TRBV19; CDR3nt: TGTGCCAGTAGTACCCAAACTAGATCTCACGAGCAGTTCTTC; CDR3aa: CASSTQTRSHEQFF
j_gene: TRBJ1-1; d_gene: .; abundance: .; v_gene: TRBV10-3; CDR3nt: TGTGCCATCAGTGAGTCTGAAGGGGTGAACACTGAAGCTTTCTTT; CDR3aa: CAISESEGVNTEAFF
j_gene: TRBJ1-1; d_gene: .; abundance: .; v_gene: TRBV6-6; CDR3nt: TGTGCCAGCAGTTCCGTCCAGGGCAGAACTGAAGCTTTCTTT; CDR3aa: CASSSVQGRTEAFF
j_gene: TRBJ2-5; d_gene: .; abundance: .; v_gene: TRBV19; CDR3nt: TGTGCCAGTAGTATGCCAGGGTTGGAGACCCAGTACTTC; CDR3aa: CASSMPGLETQYF
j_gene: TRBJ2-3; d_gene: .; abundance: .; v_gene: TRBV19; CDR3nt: TGTGCCAGTAGTACCCAGGCTAGCACAGATACGCAGTATTTT; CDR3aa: CASSTQASTDTQYF
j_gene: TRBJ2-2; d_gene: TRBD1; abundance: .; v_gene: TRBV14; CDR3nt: TGTGCCAGCAGCCGACAGGGGACCACCGGGGAGCTGTTTTTT; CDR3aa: CASSRQGTTGELFF
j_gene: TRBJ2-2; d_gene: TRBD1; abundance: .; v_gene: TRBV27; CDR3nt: TGTGCCAGCAGTTGGGGGACAGGGAACACCGGGGAGCTGTTTTTT; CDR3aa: CASSWGTGNTGELFF
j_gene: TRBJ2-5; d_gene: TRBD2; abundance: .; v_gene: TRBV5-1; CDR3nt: TGCGCCAGCAGCCCGAAACTAGCGGGAGGTGAGACCCAGTACTTC; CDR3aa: CASSPKLAGGETQYF
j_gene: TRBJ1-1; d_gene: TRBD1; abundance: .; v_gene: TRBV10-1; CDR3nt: TGCGCCAGCAGCCTAGACAGGGCGAACACTGAAGCTTTCTTT; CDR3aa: CASSLDRANTEAFF
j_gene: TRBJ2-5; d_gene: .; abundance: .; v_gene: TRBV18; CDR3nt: TGTGCCAGCTCACCTAGGACCAACGCCGGGACGGCGGGACGAGAGACCCAGTACTTC; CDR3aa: CASSPRTNAGTAGRETQYF
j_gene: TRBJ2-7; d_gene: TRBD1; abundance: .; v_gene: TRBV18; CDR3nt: TGTGCCAGCTCACGAGACAGGGACCACGAGCAGTACTTC; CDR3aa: CASSRDRDHEQYF
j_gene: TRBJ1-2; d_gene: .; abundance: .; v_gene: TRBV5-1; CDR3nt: TGCGCCAGCAGCCAGGACAGTAACTATGGCTACACCTTC; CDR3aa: CASSQDSNYGYTF
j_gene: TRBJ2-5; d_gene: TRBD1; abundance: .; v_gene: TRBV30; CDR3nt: TGTGCCAGTGGACAGGGTGGAAAGACCCAGTACTTC; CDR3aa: CASGQGGKTQYF